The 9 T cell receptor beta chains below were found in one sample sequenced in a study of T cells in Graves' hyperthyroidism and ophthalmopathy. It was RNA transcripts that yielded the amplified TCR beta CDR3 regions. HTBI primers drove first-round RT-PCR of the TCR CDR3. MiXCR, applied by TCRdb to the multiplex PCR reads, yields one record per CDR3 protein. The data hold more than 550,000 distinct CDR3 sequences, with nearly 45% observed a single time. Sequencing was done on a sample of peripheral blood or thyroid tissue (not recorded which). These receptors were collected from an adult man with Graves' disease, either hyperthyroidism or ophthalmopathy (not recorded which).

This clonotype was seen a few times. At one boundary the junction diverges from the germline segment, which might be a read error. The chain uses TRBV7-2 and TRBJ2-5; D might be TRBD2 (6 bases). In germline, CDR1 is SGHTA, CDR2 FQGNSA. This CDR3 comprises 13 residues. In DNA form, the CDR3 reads TGTGCCAGCAGCTTCCGGCGGGACCCCCGTGCGGACTTC. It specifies CASSFRRDPRADF.

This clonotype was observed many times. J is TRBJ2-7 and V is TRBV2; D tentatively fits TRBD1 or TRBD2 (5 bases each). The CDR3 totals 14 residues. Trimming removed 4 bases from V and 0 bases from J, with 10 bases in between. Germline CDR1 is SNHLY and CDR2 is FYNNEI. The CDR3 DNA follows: TGTGCCAGCAGTGGGGACGGAGGCTCCTACGAGCAGTACTTC. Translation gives CASSGDGGSYEQYF. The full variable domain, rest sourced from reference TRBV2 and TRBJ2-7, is EPEVTQTPSHQVTQMGQEVILRCVPISNHLYFYWYRQILGQKVEFLVSFYNNEISEKSEIFDDQFSVERPDGSNFTLKIRSTKLEDSAMYFCASSGDGGSYEQYFGPGTRLTVT.

The CDR3 spells CATSARGLADEQYF. CDR3 coding DNA: TGTGCCACCAGTGCTAGAGGACTAGCAGACGAGCAGTACTTC. The chain recombines TRBV24-1 with TRBJ2-7; 8 bases map to TRBD2. The length of the CDR3 is 14 residues. The V and J ends lost 5 bases and 5 bases, in that order; junction bases with no gene match: 7. CDR1 is KGHDR, CDR2 SFDVKD, per germline.

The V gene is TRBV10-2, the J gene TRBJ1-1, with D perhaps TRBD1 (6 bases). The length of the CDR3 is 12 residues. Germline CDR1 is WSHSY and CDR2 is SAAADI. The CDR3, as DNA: TGCGTCAGTGGACAGTGGAACACTGAAGCTTTCTTT. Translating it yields CVSGQWNTEAFF.

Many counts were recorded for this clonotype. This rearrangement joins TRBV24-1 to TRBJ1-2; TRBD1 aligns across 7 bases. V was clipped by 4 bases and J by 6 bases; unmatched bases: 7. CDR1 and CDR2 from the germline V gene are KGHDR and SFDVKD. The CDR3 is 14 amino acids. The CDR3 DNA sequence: TGTGCCACCAGTGACCTCGACAGGGTCCATGGCTACACCTTC. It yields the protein CATSDLDRVHGYTF.

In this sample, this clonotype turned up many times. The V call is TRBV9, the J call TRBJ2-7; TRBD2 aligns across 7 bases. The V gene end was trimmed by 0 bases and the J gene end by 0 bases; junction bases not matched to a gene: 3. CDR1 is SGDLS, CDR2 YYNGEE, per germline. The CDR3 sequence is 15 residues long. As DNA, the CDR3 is TGTGCCAGCAGCGTAGCCGGGGGGAGCTCCTACGAGCAGTACTTC. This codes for CASSVAGGSSYEQYF. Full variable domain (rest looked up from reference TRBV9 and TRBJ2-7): DSGVTQTPKHLITATGQRVTLRCSPRSGDLSVYWYQQSLDQGLQFLIQYYNGEERAKGNILERFSAQQFPDLHSELNLSSLELGDSALYFCASSVAGGSSYEQYFGPGTRLTVT.

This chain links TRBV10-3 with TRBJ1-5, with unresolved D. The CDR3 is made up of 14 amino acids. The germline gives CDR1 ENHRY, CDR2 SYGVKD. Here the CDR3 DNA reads TGTACCAGCAGTGAAATGTGGGGAAGGCAGCCCCAGCATTTT. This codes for CTSSEMWGRQPQHF.

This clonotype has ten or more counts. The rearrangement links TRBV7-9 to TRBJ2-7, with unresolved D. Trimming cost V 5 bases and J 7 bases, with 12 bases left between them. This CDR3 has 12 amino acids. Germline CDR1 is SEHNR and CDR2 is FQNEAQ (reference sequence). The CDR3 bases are TGTGCCAGCAGCCGGACCTGGGATGAGCAGTACTTC. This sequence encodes CASSRTWDEQYF.

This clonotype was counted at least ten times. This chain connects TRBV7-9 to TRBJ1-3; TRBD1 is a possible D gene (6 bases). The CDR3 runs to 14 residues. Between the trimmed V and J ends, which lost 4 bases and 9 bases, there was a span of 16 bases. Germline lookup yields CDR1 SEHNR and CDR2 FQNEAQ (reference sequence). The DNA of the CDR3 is TGTGCCAGCAGCTCCTTTACAGGGCCCGGCACCATATATTTT. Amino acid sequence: CASSSFTGPGTIYF.